The 27 T cell receptor beta chains below were found in one sample sequenced in a study of blood T cell repertoires in COVID-19. Only in-frame clones appear in the TCRdb table, and some are missing; sequencing was by immunoSEQ multiplex PCR. In the table there are nearly 350,000 clones, about 86% of which are singletons. The sample consisted of peripheral blood. The source of these receptors is a man aged 30-40 years with active or convalescent COVID-19.

This chain uses TRBV6-5 with TRBJ1-3; D not certain. The CDR3 consists of 12 residues. V lost 11 bases and J lost 0, with 8 bases in between. The V gene's germline CDR1 is MNHEY and CDR2 SVGAGI. CDR3 bases: TGTGCCTCGGAGGGCTCTGGAAACACCATATATTTT. This translates into CASEGSGNTIYF.

J is TRBJ2-7 and V is TRBV13; TRBD1 agrees at 8 bases. CDR3 length: 15 residues. V was pared by 0 bases and J by 3 bases, with 4 bases of the junction left unmatched. Germline CDR1 reads PRHDT; CDR2 reads FYEKMQ (reference sequence). The CDR3 is CASSLGSGQVYEQYF. Here the CDR3 DNA reads TGTGCCAGCAGCTTAGGCTCGGGACAGGTCTACGAGCAGTACTTC.

The chain recombines TRBV20-1 with TRBJ2-7; D perhaps matches TRBD2 (6 bases). This CDR3 has 14 residues. The germline V and J ends were trimmed by 3 bases and 2 bases, with 14 bases remaining between them. CDR1 is DFQATT and CDR2 is SNEGSKA in the germline V gene (reference sequence). CDR3 region: CSASGGGRAYEQYF. CDR3 sequence (DNA): TGCAGTGCTAGTGGGGGAGGCAGGGCCTACGAGCAGTACTTC.

The rearrangement uses TRBV10-3 and TRBJ1-1, with 9 bases aligning to TRBD1. The CDR3 is 14 residues long. Looked up from germline, CDR1 is ENHRY and CDR2 is SYGVKD. Trimming cost V 4 bases and J 1 base; bases outside gene matches: 1. For the CDR3, the DNA is TGTGCCATCAGTGTACAGGGGGCGAACACTGAAGCTTTCTTT. Encoded protein: CAISVQGANTEAFF.

Only one count was recorded for this clone. This sequence joins TRBV7-3 and TRBJ2-7, with 7 bases matching TRBD2. Germline CDR1 is SGHTA and CDR2 is FQGTGA. The CDR3 is 13 amino acids. Trimming at V came to 2 bases and at J to 3 bases, leaving 1 base not matched to a gene. In nucleotides, the CDR3 is TGTGCCAGCAGCTTAGGACTAGACTACGAGCAGTACTTC. It specifies CASSLGLDYEQYF. Full variable domain (rest looked up from reference TRBV7-3 and TRBJ2-7): GAGVSQTPSNKVTEKGKYVELRCDPISGHTALYWYRQSLGQGPEFLIYFQGTGAADDSGLPNDRFFAVRPEGSVSTLKIQRTERGDSAVYLCASSLGLDYEQYFGPGTRLTVT.

This clone has more than one count but fewer than ten. The genes are TRBV15 and TRBJ1-5; no definite D call. The CDR3 sequence is 14 residues long. CDR1 is LNHNV and CDR2 is YYDKDF in the germline V gene (reference sequence). Deletions cut 6 bases from V and 3 bases from J, with 12 bases between. Here the CDR3 reads CATSLQSYNQPQHF. In DNA form, the CDR3 reads TGTGCCACCAGTCTTCAATCCTACAATCAGCCCCAGCATTTT.

In its sample, this clone was seen once. Other DNA sequences in the sample encode the same CDR3. The chain is built from TRBV7-2 and TRBJ2-7; D not resolved. V was trimmed by 4 bases and J by 2 bases, leaving 3 bases between them. The CDR3 runs to 11 residues. CDR1 and CDR2 (germline): SGHTA, FQGNSA. The CDR3 coding sequence is TGTGCCAGCAGCTCAACCTACGAGCAGTACTTC. Its translation: CASSSTYEQYF.

The genes are TRBV11-3 and TRBJ2-1; a weak D match, TRBD1 (6 bases). CDR1 and CDR2 (germline): SGHNT, YENEEA. V was shortened by 5 bases and J by 8 bases, with 16 bases between the two germline ends. CDR3 length: 14 residues. Written as DNA, the CDR3 is TGTGCCAGCAGCCCCCGAGCAGGGGACGATGAGCAGTTCTTC. Translated: CASSPRAGDDEQFF.

This sequence joins TRBV6-1 and TRBJ2-1, with D hard to call. Germline V lookup: CDR1 MNHNS, CDR2 SASEGT. The length of the CDR3 is 17 residues. V dropped 0 bases and J dropped 1 base, with 13 bases sitting between them. CDR3 amino acids: CASSEAQASLSYNEQFF. The CDR3 nucleotides read TGTGCCAGCAGTGAAGCGCAAGCCTCCTTATCCTACAATGAGCAGTTCTTC.

This sequence joins TRBV28 and TRBJ2-1; 9 bases fit TRBD1. CDR1 is MDHEN, CDR2 SYDVKM, per germline. After removal of 6 bases from V and 6 bases from J, the junction contained 6 bases not matched to a gene. The CDR3 loop spans 14 amino acids. The CDR3 region is CASRTGTGFNEQFF. The CDR3 nucleotides are TGTGCCAGCAGGACCGGGACAGGGTTCAATGAGCAGTTCTTC.

The chain recombines TRBV27 with TRBJ2-7; D is uncertain. Germline V CDR1 and CDR2: MNHEY, SMNVEV (reference sequence). This CDR3 is 12 amino acids long. The V gene lost 2 bases and the J gene lost 3 bases, with 5 bases spanning the gap. CDR3 nucleotides: TGTGCCAGCAGTTTAAACGGCTACGAGCAGTACTTC. The encoded protein is CASSLNGYEQYF.

Ten or more counts support this clone. The chain recombines TRBV29-1 with TRBJ2-2, with TRBD2 matching over 9 bases. CDR1 SQVTM and CDR2 ANQGSEA come from the germline V gene. The CDR3 runs to 14 residues. With 6 bases clipped from V and 2 bases from J, the junction kept 4 bases outside the gene matches. CDR3 sequence: CSVLAGANTGELFF. The CDR3 DNA is TGCAGCGTCTTAGCGGGGGCTAACACCGGGGAGCTGTTTTTT.

This clone was detected a few times. The chain couples TRBV5-4 to TRBJ2-1, with TRBD2 matching over 15 bases. The CDR3 loop spans 15 amino acids. From germline, CDR1 is SGHNT and CDR2 YYREEE (reference sequence). Germline trimming cut 3 bases from V and 9 bases from J; bases unmatched to any gene: 4. In DNA form, the CDR3 reads TGTGCCAGCAGCTGGGGGACTAGCGGGGGGTTTGAGCAGTTCTTC. Translating gives CASSWGTSGGFEQFF.

This clone was detected only once. This chain uses TRBV6-6 with TRBJ1-2; 11 nucleotides agree with TRBD1. The junction had 6 bases not matched to a gene; V was cut back by 6 bases and J by 6 bases. The CDR3 sequence is 14 residues long. The germline V gene has CDR1 MNHNY and CDR2 SVGAGI (reference sequence). The DNA for the CDR3 is TGTGCCAGCAGAAAGGACAGGGGGCTGGATGGCTACACCTTC. Translation: CASRKDRGLDGYTF.

This chain joins TRBV19 and TRBJ1-5, with 7 positions matching TRBD1. V was pared by 4 bases and J by 11 bases, with 14 bases of the junction left unmatched. The CDR3 runs to 15 residues. Germline CDR1 LNHDA, CDR2 SQIVND (reference sequence). The CDR3 region is CASSTAPGQRLSQHF. CDR3 DNA: TGTGCCAGTAGTACTGCTCCGGGACAGCGCCTTTCCCAGCATTTT.

V is TRBV18 and J is TRBJ1-2; tentative D call: TRBD1 (5 bases). Germline CDR1 KGHSH, CDR2 LQKENI. Trimming took 3 bases from V and 4 from J, leaving 18 bases between them. There are 16 residues in the CDR3. In nucleotides, the CDR3 is TGTGCCAGCTCACCCCGGGGGGGTATGCTTACCTATGGCTACACCTTC. It is translated as CASSPRGGMLTYGYTF. The entire variable domain, with the rest obtained from reference TRBV18 and TRBJ1-2, is as follows: NAGVMQNPRHLVRRRGQEARLRCSPMKGHSHVYWYRQLPEEGLKFMVYLQKENIIDESGMPKERFSAEFPKEGPSILRIQQVVRGDSAAYFCASSPRGGMLTYGYTFGSGTRLTVV.

V is TRBV19 and J is TRBJ2-1, with TRBD2 matching 10 bases. V lost 3 bases, J lost 5 bases, and 10 bases stayed unmatched. CDR1 is LNHDA, CDR2 SQIVND, per germline (reference sequence). CDR3 length: 17 residues. CDR3 in amino acids: CASSIGASGRYNNEQFF. Here the CDR3 DNA reads TGTGCCAGTAGTATCGGGGCTAGCGGGAGATATAACAATGAGCAGTTCTTC.

The chain carries TRBV6-2 or TRBV6-3 and TRBJ2-3; 9 bases agree with TRBD2. Trimming at V came to 0 bases and at J to 2 bases, leaving 3 bases not matched to a gene. This CDR3 region has 16 residues. Germline CDR1 is MNHEY and CDR2 is SVGEGT. This chain's CDR3 is CASSYSSGRYTDTQYF. DNA of the CDR3: TGTGCCAGCAGTTACTCGAGCGGGAGGTACACAGATACGCAGTATTTT.

The rearrangement joins TRBV21-1 to TRBJ1-5; the D call of TRBD1 is as the table states it, not checked on the DNA. TRBV21-1 is a pseudogene segment. This CDR3 is built from 16 residues. The CDR3 region is CASSKERGQSVRPQHF. The DNA for the CDR3 is TGTGCCAGCAGCAAAGAAAGAGGACAGTCGGTCAGGCCCCAGCATTTT.

The chain carries TRBV5-1 and TRBJ2-1, with 8 bases lining up with TRBD1. This CDR3 has 15 amino acids. Germline CDR1 is SGHRS and CDR2 is YFSETQ. The ends lost 4 bases at V and 7 bases at J; junction bases unmatched: 10. CDR3 coding DNA: TGCGCCAGCAGCCCAGGACAGGGAAGGGGTAATGAGCAGTTCTTC. Its translation is CASSPGQGRGNEQFF. Drawing the rest from reference TRBV5-1 and TRBJ2-1, the complete variable domain is KAGVTQTPRYLIKTRGQQVTLSCSPISGHRSVSWYQQTPGQGLQFLFEYFSETQRNKGNFPGRFSGRQFSNSRSEMNVSTLELGDSALYLCASSPGQGRGNEQFFGPGTRLTVL.

The V call is TRBV10-2, the J call TRBJ2-7; tentative D call: TRBD2 (6 bases). V gave up 6 bases and J gave up 3 bases, with 15 bases separating them. The germline V gene encodes CDR1 WSHSY and CDR2 SAAADI. The CDR3 extends over 14 amino acids. Written as DNA, the CDR3 is TGCGCCAGCAGGGGGGGAAGGAAGAGCTACGAGCAGTACTTC. Its translation is CASRGGRKSYEQYF.

The count of this clone is one. The V and J genes are TRBV27 and TRBJ2-5, with 9 bases that match TRBD1. Germline V gene sequence: CDR1 MNHEY, CDR2 SMNVEV (reference sequence). CDR3 size: 14 residues. Trimming took 4 bases from V and 5 from J; bases not matched to a gene: 5. DNA of the CDR3: TGTGCCAGCAGTTACAGGGGGCGCGTGGAGACCCAGTACTTC. It yields the protein CASSYRGRVETQYF.

The V gene is TRBV5-6, the J gene TRBJ1-1; perhaps TRBD1 as D (6 bases). The germline V and J ends were trimmed by 5 bases and 5 bases, with 16 bases remaining between them. CDR1 and CDR2 (germline): SGHDT, YYEEEE. The CDR3 is 14 residues long. The CDR3 is CASRTWGLRTEAFF. Written as DNA, the CDR3 is TGTGCCAGCAGAACATGGGGGCTAAGGACTGAAGCTTTCTTT.

The chain joins TRBV11-3 to TRBJ2-1; D is ambiguous. The CDR3 consists of 15 residues. Looked up from germline, CDR1 is SGHNT and CDR2 is YENEEA. Trimming left V 4 bases short and J 0 bases short, with 10 bases between. The CDR3 nucleotides are TGTGCCAGCAGCTCCTCGTCGAGCTCCTACAATGAGCAGTTCTTC. Translated: CASSSSSSSYNEQFF.

This rearrangement joins TRBV11-2 to TRBJ2-1; 13 bases map to TRBD2. The J segment lost 1 base and the V segment lost 8 bases, leaving 11 bases of the junction unmatched. The CDR3 spans 18 residues. Germline V gives CDR1 SGHAT, CDR2 FQNNGV. In nucleotides, the CDR3 is TGTGCCAGCTCGGAACTAGCGGGAGGGCCTGGTTCCTACAATGAGCAGTTCTTC. This sequence encodes CASSELAGGPGSYNEQFF.

The J gene is TRBJ2-7, the V gene TRBV28; D may be TRBD2 (6 bases). There are 13 residues in the CDR3. V was pared by 8 bases and J by 7 bases, with 18 bases between. CDR1 and CDR2 from the germline V gene are MDHEN and SYDVKM. CDR3 DNA sequence: TGTGCCAGCGCATCGGAGGGCAGGGAGGAGCAGTACTTC. As protein: CASASEGREEQYF.

V and J are TRBV18 and TRBJ1-1; TRBD1 agrees at 10 bases. The germline CDR1 and CDR2 sequences are KGHSH and LQKENI. This CDR3 is 15 amino acids long. V trimming: 5 bases; J trimming: 0 bases; junction bases outside the gene matches: 3. CDR3 bases: TGTGCCAGCTCATGGACAGGGGGGGTGAACACTGAAGCTTTCTTT. Amino acid sequence: CASSWTGGVNTEAFF.